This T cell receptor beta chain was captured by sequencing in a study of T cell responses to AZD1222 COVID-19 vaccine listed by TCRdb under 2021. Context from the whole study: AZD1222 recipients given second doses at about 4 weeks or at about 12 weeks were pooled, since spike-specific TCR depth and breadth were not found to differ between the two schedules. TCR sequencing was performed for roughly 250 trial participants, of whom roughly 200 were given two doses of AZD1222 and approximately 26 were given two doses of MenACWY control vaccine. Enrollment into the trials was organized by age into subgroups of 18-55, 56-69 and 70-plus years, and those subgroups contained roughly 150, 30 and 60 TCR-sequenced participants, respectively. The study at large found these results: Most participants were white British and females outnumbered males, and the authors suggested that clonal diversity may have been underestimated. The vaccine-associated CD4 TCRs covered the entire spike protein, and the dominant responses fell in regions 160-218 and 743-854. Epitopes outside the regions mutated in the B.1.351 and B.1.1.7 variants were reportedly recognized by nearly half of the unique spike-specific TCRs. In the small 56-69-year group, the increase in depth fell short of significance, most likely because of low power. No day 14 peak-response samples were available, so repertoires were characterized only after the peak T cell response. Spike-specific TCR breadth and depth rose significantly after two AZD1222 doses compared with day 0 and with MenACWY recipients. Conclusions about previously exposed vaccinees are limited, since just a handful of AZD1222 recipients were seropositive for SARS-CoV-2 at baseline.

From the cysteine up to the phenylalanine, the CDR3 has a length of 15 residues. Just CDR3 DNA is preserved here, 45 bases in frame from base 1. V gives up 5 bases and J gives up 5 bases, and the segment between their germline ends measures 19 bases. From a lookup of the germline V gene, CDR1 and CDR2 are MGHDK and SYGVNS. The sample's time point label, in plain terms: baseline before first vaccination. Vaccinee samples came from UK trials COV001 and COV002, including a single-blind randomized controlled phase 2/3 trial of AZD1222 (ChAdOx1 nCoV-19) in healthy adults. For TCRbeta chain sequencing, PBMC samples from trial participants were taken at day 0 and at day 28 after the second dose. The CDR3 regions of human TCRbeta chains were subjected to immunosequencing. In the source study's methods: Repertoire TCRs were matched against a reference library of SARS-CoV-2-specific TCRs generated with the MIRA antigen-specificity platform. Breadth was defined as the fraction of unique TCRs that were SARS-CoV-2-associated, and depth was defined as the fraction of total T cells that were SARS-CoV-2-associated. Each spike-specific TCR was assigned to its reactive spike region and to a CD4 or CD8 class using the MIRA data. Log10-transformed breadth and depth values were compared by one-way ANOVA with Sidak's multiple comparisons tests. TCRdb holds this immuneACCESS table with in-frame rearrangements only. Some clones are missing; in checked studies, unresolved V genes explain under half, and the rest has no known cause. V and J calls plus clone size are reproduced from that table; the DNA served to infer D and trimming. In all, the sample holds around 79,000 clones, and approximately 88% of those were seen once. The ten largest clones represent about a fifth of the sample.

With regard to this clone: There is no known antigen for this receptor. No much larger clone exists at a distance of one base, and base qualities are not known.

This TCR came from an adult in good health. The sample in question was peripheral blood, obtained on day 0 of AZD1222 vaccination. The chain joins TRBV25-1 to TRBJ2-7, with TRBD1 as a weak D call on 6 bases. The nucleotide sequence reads TGTGCCAGCAGTCCCTCGGGGCAGGGGCGCCACGAGCAGTACTTC. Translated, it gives CASSPSGQGRHEQYF.